This note documents a single T cell receptor beta chain sequence. Per the study methods: Quantification of nucleated cells was approximated via reference gene primer amplification. Measured with immunoSEQ multiplex PCR; TCRdb has only the in-frame clones, and not every one. That table gives V, J and clone size, and the DNA gave D and trimming. The data show under 250,000 clones, around 90% seen once. The data were obtained in a study of blood T cell repertoires in COVID-19. Whole-study context: The samples span acute and convalescent COVID-19 from the United States, Italy and Spain. T cells, B-cell-depleted T cells, or PBMCs supplied cDNA or gDNA.

V was clipped by 3 bases and J by 0 bases; unmatched bases: 7. This CDR3 spans 18 amino acids. The germline CDR1 and CDR2 sequences are MNHEY and SMNVEV (reference sequence). The sequence derives from a man between 60 and 70 years old who had recovered from COVID-19. The chain combines TRBV27 with TRBJ2-2, with TRBD2 matching 10 bases. Input material: peripheral blood. CDR3 protein: CASSFRTSGRPNTGELFF. As DNA, the CDR3 is TGTGCCAGCAGTTTTCGGACTAGCGGACGACCGAACACCGGGGAGCTGTTTTTT.